This note documents a single TCR beta chain sequence. The antigen remains undetermined. Treatment indicated: roughly 10-day PBMC culture with coronavirus spike peptide pools or control peptides (ViraFEST assay). The CDR3 extends over 13 amino acids. Trimming removed 5 bases from V and 4 bases from J, with 10 bases in between. The germline V gene encodes CDR1 KGHDR and CDR2 SFDVKD. The data were taken from a study of vaccination and CD4 T cells after COVID-19. Scientists ran DNA taken from cultured CD4+ T cells through the Oncomine TCR Beta short-read assay for sequencing. Genomic DNA was extracted from cultured CD4+ T cells. TCRdb itself ran the PCR reads through MiXCR, one entry per CDR3 protein. Among 15,000 or so distinct CDR3 sequences listed, around 48% were seen once.

This sequence was found in a human donor who had recovered from COVID-19. The chain has TRBV24-1 and TRBJ1-2; D is unresolved. The sequencing input was CD4+ T cells from blood, cultured in vitro. CDR3 protein: CATSGSEPYGYTF. The DNA for the CDR3 is TGTGCCACCAGTGGCAGCGAGCCCTATGGCTACACCTTC.